This T cell receptor (beta chain) was obtained from a study of blood T cells in healthy people across ages. With a J-beta primer mix and a sample-barcoded 5' primer, a second PCR ran about 7 to 12 cycles. From each sample, at least 2.5 million paired-end reads containing CDR3 were obtained. Using its own MiXCR run on the 5' RACE reads, TCRdb lists one record per CDR3 protein. The table includes roughly 1.9 million distinct CDR3 sequences, about 39% detected once. Germline V CDR1 and CDR2: SGHDT, YYEEEE. The CDR3 has 13 amino acids. Trimming cost V 10 bases and J 3 bases, with 17 bases left between them.

The specimen sequenced was blood. The rearrangement uses TRBV5-6 and TRBJ2-7; D may be TRBD1 (6 bases). The sequence was collected from a human donor in good health. The CDR3 sequence is CASSRAGDYEQYF. CDR3 nucleotide sequence: TGTGCCTCTTCGCGTGCAGGGGACTACGAGCAGTACTTC. The entire variable domain, with the rest obtained from reference TRBV5-6 and TRBJ2-7, is as follows: DAGVTQSPTHLIKTRGQQVTLRCSPKSGHDTVSWYQQALGQGPQFIFQYYEEEERQRGNFPDRFSGHQFPNYSSELNVNALLLGDSALYLCASSRAGDYEQYFGPGTRLTVT.